Below, 18 T cell receptor beta chains from the same sample are listed, as sequenced in a study of OX40 agonist ivuxolimab in advanced cancers. Profiling relied on immunoSEQ multiplex PCR, and the TCRdb table lists in-frame clones only, not all of them. There are roughly 7,700 clones in the sample; 79% occur only once, and about 34% lies in the top ten. Sample: CD4+ or CD8+ T cells sorted from blood, taken in a trial of the OX40 agonist ivuxolimab. The receptor source for this set is an adult with an advanced solid tumor such as melanoma, head and neck, liver or kidney cancer.

This sequence joins TRBV27 and TRBJ1-1, with D hard to call. Germline assignment: CDR1 MNHEY and CDR2 SMNVEV (reference sequence). V dropped 2 bases and J dropped 5 bases, with 9 bases sitting between them. There are 13 residues in the CDR3. The CDR3 region is CASSLDKATEAFF. CDR3 nucleotides: TGTGCCAGCAGTTTAGATAAAGCAACTGAAGCTTTCTTT.

The chain recombines TRBV7-9 with TRBJ2-2, with D perhaps TRBD1 (6 bases). From germline, CDR1 is SEHNR and CDR2 FQNEAQ (reference sequence). The CDR3 is 17 amino acids. V lost 5 bases and J lost 3, with 19 bases in between. CDR3 residues: CASSPTDSPEDTGELFF. DNA for the CDR3: TGTGCCAGCAGCCCAACGGACAGCCCCGAGGACACCGGGGAGCTGTTTTTT.

The chain uses TRBV7-8 and TRBJ1-5, with 10 bases that match TRBD1. The CDR3 totals 14 residues. Germline loops: CDR1 SGHVS, CDR2 FQNEAQ. J lost 6 bases, V lost 6 bases, and 5 bases had no gene match. The CDR3 region is CASRPTGGTQPQHF. CDR3 bases: TGTGCCAGCAGGCCGACAGGGGGCACTCAGCCCCAGCATTTT.

The chain joins TRBV10-3 to TRBJ1-1; 7 bases line up with TRBD1. CDR1 is ENHRY, CDR2 SYGVKD, per germline. The V gene end was trimmed by 10 bases and the J gene end by 5 bases; junction bases not matched to a gene: 7. This CDR3 contains 12 residues. The CDR3 DNA sequence: TGTGCCACCGAGGGGGCTGGAACTGAAGCTTTCTTT. Encoded protein: CATEGAGTEAFF.

The table lists this clone with a few counts. The chain combines TRBV19 with TRBJ1-1, with D unclear. V lost 7 bases and J 1 base, leaving 4 bases between the germline ends. The V gene's germline CDR1 is LNHDA and CDR2 SQIVND (reference sequence). CDR3 length: 11 amino acids. The CDR3 sequence: CASTWNTEAFF. The CDR3 DNA reads as TGTGCCAGTACGTGGAACACTGAAGCTTTCTTT.

CDR3: CASSYPGSTDTQYF. Here the CDR3 DNA reads TGTGCCAGTAGTTACCCAGGCAGCACAGATACGCAGTATTTT. The rearrangement uses TRBV19 and TRBJ2-3; D not certain. Trimming cost V 5 bases and J 0 bases, with 9 bases left between them. The germline CDR1 and CDR2 sequences are LNHDA and SQIVND (reference sequence). The CDR3 has 14 amino acids.

The genes are TRBV7-2 and TRBJ2-7; the D gene is possibly TRBD2 (5 bases). The CDR3 has 16 amino acids. Germline CDR1 reads SGHTA; CDR2 reads FQGNSA. With 1 base removed from V and 2 bases from J, the gap between germline ends came to 15 bases. In DNA form, the CDR3 reads TGTGCCAGCAGCTTAGTTTCGGGGTTTGGGCCCTACGAGCAGTACTTC. It encodes CASSLVSGFGPYEQYF.

V is TRBV15 and J is TRBJ2-7; a possible D gene is TRBD2 (6 bases). This CDR3 region has 15 residues. CDR1 LNHNV and CDR2 YYDKDF come from the germline V gene (reference sequence). The ends were cut back, 5 bases at V and 3 bases at J, with 17 bases in the middle. Written as DNA, the CDR3 is TGTGCCACCAGCCCGGTGGAGGGGAGAAACTACGAGCAGTACTTC. Amino acid sequence: CATSPVEGRNYEQYF.

Judged by abundance, this clone is medium-sized. The rearrangement joins TRBV5-4 to TRBJ1-2; tentative D call: TRBD1 (5 bases). V was clipped by 4 bases and J by 3 bases, with 7 bases between them. Germline loops: CDR1 SGHNT, CDR2 YYREEE (reference sequence). This CDR3 region has 12 residues. The CDR3 DNA reads as TGTGCCAGCAGCGGGGACGACTATGGCTACACCTTC. It specifies CASSGDDYGYTF.

V usage is TRBV27 and J usage is TRBJ2-7, with 7 nucleotides matching TRBD2. V shed 5 bases and J 0 bases; nucleotides not matched to a gene: 10. Germline assignment: CDR1 MNHEY and CDR2 SMNVEV (reference sequence). The CDR3 is 16 residues long. The CDR3 loop reads CASSPLGLADSYEQYF. The CDR3 DNA reads TGTGCCAGCAGTCCTTTGGGGCTAGCGGACTCCTACGAGCAGTACTTC.

In this sample, this clone turned up a few times. The chain has TRBV7-9 and TRBJ1-1; no clear D. Trimming removed 7 bases from V and 4 bases from J, with 16 bases in between. CDR1 SEHNR and CDR2 FQNEAQ come from the germline V gene (reference sequence). The CDR3 totals 14 residues. CDR3 region: CASTPSGSGTEAFF. CDR3 sequence (DNA): TGTGCCAGCACGCCGTCGGGATCAGGCACTGAAGCTTTCTTT.

DNA for the CDR3: TGTGCCAGCAGTCCCACCGGGACTAGAAGCACAGATACGCAGTATTTT. Its translation: CASSPTGTRSTDTQYF. The J gene is TRBJ2-3, the V gene TRBV28; 8 nucleotides align to TRBD2. The V segment lost 5 bases and the J segment 0 bases; nucleotides outside the gene matches: 7. Germline loops: CDR1 MDHEN, CDR2 SYDVKM. The CDR3 consists of 16 residues.

This chain connects TRBV2 to TRBJ2-5; tentatively, D is TRBD1 or TRBD2 (5 bases each). V lost 4 bases and J lost 2, with 14 bases in between. The CDR3 covers 15 residues. Germline CDR1 and CDR2: SNHLY and FYNNEI. DNA of the CDR3: TGTGCCAGCAGTGCGGGGTGGGGCCTACAAGAGACCCAGTACTTC. Its translation is CASSAGWGLQETQYF.

A single count supports this clone. This sequence joins TRBV2 and TRBJ2-7; D not certain. Germline CDR1 SNHLY, CDR2 FYNNEI. V shed 3 bases and J shed 3 bases, with 9 bases lying between them. The CDR3 is 13 residues long. The chain's CDR3 is CASSDNSFYEQYF. The CDR3, as DNA: TGTGCCAGCAGTGATAACAGCTTCTACGAGCAGTACTTC.

The rearrangement joins TRBV2 to TRBJ1-2; no definite D call. V gave up 1 base and J gave up 4 bases, with 4 bases separating them. Looked up from germline, CDR1 is SNHLY and CDR2 is FYNNEI. CDR3 length: 12 residues. The CDR3 coding sequence is TGTGCCAGCAGTGAAGGAAGCTATGGCTACACCTTC. Translated, it gives CASSEGSYGYTF.

This rearrangement joins TRBV27 to TRBJ2-3; D uncertain. This CDR3 region has 13 residues. The germline V and J ends were trimmed by 6 bases and 3 bases, with 10 bases remaining between them. Germline CDR1 MNHEY, CDR2 SMNVEV (reference sequence). The CDR3 reads CASSAYGTDTQYF. CDR3 DNA sequence: TGTGCCAGCAGCGCGTACGGGACAGATACGCAGTATTTT.

The chain recombines TRBV4-3 with TRBJ2-7; no clear D gene. The CDR3 runs to 13 residues. Trimming cost V 5 bases and J 3 bases, with 11 bases left between them. From germline, CDR1 is LGHNA and CDR2 YSLEER. CDR3 DNA: TGCGCCAGCAGCGCCCGACGTGACTACGAGCAGTACTTC. Residues: CASSARRDYEQYF.

The chain joins TRBV4-1 to TRBJ2-7, with 9 bases matching TRBD2. This CDR3 has 15 residues. Germline lookup yields CDR1 MGHRA and CDR2 YSYEKL. With 1 base clipped from V and 1 base from J, the junction kept 2 bases outside the gene matches. The CDR3: CASSQGRGGSYEQYF. CDR3 coding DNA: TGCGCCAGCAGCCAAGGGCGGGGGGGATCCTACGAGCAGTACTTC.